These 2 T cell receptor beta chains share one sample of origin, sequenced in a study of blood T cell repertoires in COVID-19. Generated by immunoSEQ multiplex PCR, the TCRdb table keeps only in-frame clones and is missing some. This table holds around 200,000 clones, around nine tenths found once. Input material: peripheral blood. These receptors were taken from a man aged 40-49 years with active or convalescent COVID-19.

As for this clone: Relative to the germline gene, one junction end is altered; a read error may explain this. V is TRBV27 and J is TRBJ2-1, with 8 bases matching TRBD1. The CDR3 sequence is 16 residues long. The germline V gene encodes CDR1 MNHEY and CDR2 SMNVEV (reference sequence). This CDR3 reads CASKKGQGGFNNGQFF. The CDR3 nucleotides are TGTGCCAGCAAAAAAGGACAGGGCGGATTCAACAATGGGCAGTTCTTC.

The chain has TRBV28 and TRBJ1-2; 7 bases match TRBD1. Trimming removed 6 bases from V and 2 bases from J; junction bases left unmatched: 15. This CDR3 comprises 17 residues. The germline gives CDR1 MDHEN, CDR2 SYDVKM. The chain's CDR3 is CASSHGLNRGRNYGYTF. For the CDR3, the DNA is TGTGCCAGCAGCCACGGGTTAAACAGGGGAAGGAACTATGGCTACACCTTC.